Listed here is a single T cell receptor beta chain. The antigen remains unidentified. The data are from a study of T cells in Graves' hyperthyroidism and ophthalmopathy. The study, taken as a whole, reports: A 13 V-J signature model discriminated ophthalmopathy versus stable hyperthyroidism.

The CDR3 regions of TCR beta were amplified from RNA transcripts. The HTBI primer set served for first-round RT-PCR of the TCR CDR3. Each CDR3 protein gets one entry after TCRdb re-called the multiplex PCR reads with MiXCR. The sample has about 570,000 distinct CDR3 sequences, 46% seen once. The diagnostic basis comprised clinical symptoms, serum thyroxine and TRAb, thyroid ultrasound and orbital computed tomography. The material sequenced was peripheral blood or thyroid tissue (not recorded which). This TCR came from an adult woman with Graves' disease, either hyperthyroidism or ophthalmopathy (not recorded which).

CDR3: CSVRVTTASPLHF. For the CDR3, the DNA is TGCAGCGTCCGAGTCACAACGGCTTCACCCCTCCACTTT. The rearrangement uses TRBV29-1 and TRBJ1-6; D is uncertain. The CDR3 runs 13 residues. Looked up from germline, CDR1 is SQVTM and CDR2 is ANQGSEA. V gave up 6 bases and J gave up 9 bases, with 15 bases separating them.